This T cell receptor (beta chain) stems from a study of radiotherapy plus CTLA-4 blockade in lung cancer. Regarding the study as a whole: Strongest reported response predictors: early blood clone changes and post-radiation interferon-beta.

The assay was immunoSEQ multiplex PCR, and TCRdb's table has in-frame clones only and misses some. The sample lists under 40,000 clones, 65% to 75% occurring once. In its sample, this clone was seen once. What it binds is not known. The length of the CDR3 is 11 residues. From germline, CDR1 is SQVTM and CDR2 ANQGSEA. The chain employs TRBV29-1 and TRBJ2-3; D perhaps matches TRBD2 (5 bases). The sequencing used peripheral blood, collected from a patient treated with radiotherapy plus ipilimumab. This clonotype was sampled from a human donor with non-small cell lung cancer who had stable disease on radiotherapy plus ipilimumab. In nucleotides, the CDR3 is TGCAGTGCGTACGGGGTGGATACGCAGTATTTT. Residues: CSAYGVDTQYF.